One and the same sample provided the 10 T cell receptor beta chains below, sequenced in a study of shared clonotypes between healthy human individuals. Method: immunoSEQ multiplex PCR; TCRdb's copy keeps in-frame clones and lacks some. This table holds around 95,000 clones, approximately 61% found once. Source material: memory CD8+ T cells sorted from blood. Subset noted: CD45RO+ cells pooled with CCR7-negative TemRA cells. The receptors derive from a man younger than 45 in good health.

V usage is TRBV6-1 and J usage is TRBJ1-1; the D gene is possibly TRBD1 (5 bases). Germline-derived CDR1 and CDR2 are MNHNS and SASEGT. Trimming removed 7 bases from V and 0 bases from J, with 12 bases in between. The CDR3 has 14 residues. CDR3 loop: CASTWGSMNTEAFF. CDR3 DNA: TGTGCCAGCACGTGGGGGAGCATGAACACTGAAGCTTTCTTT.

The V and J genes are TRBV7-9 and TRBJ1-3; TRBD1 matches 7 bases. V gave up 5 bases and J gave up 1 base; unmatched junction bases: 5. The CDR3 sequence is 15 residues long. The germline CDR1 and CDR2 sequences are SEHNR and FQNEAQ (reference sequence). The CDR3 is CASSTDRVSGNTIYF. CDR3 DNA sequence: TGTGCCAGCAGCACCGACAGGGTATCTGGAAACACCATATATTTT.

This clone was observed a handful of times. V is TRBV6-1 and J is TRBJ2-7, with D unclear. This CDR3 spans 12 amino acids. The V gene lost 7 bases and the J gene lost 4 bases, with 11 bases spanning the gap. Germline CDR1 reads MNHNS; CDR2 reads SASEGT. CDR3 nucleotide sequence: TGTGCCAGCAAGGGAACTGGGTACGAGCAGTACTTC. Translating it yields CASKGTGYEQYF.

This clone was recorded at least ten times. V usage is TRBV6-1 and J usage is TRBJ2-4; TRBD2 aligns across 10 bases. CDR1 is MNHNS, CDR2 SASEGT, per germline. CDR3 length: 16 amino acids. V was pared by 1 base and J by 0 bases, with 0 bases of the junction left unmatched. DNA of the CDR3: TGTGCCAGCAGTGAAGGACTAGCGGGAGCCAAAAACATTCAGTACTTC. Its protein is CASSEGLAGAKNIQYF.

V is TRBV11-1 and J is TRBJ2-7; tentative D call: TRBD2 (5 bases). V lost 5 bases to trimming and J lost 5 bases, with 16 bases between them. The CDR3 is 14 residues long. The germline V gene has CDR1 SGHAT and CDR2 FQDESV (reference sequence). The CDR3 sequence: CASSPAADNNEQYF. As DNA, the CDR3 is TGTGCCAGCAGCCCCGCAGCGGATAACAACGAGCAGTACTTC.

The chain couples TRBV7-9 to TRBJ1-5, with D maybe TRBD1 (5 bases). The length of the CDR3 is 16 residues. Germline V CDR1 and CDR2: SEHNR, FQNEAQ (reference sequence). Trimming removed 2 bases at V and 4 bases at J, with 15 bases between. The CDR3 is CASSLNDSRSNQPQHF. CDR3 DNA sequence: TGTGCCAGCAGCTTAAACGACAGTCGGAGTAATCAGCCCCAGCATTTT.

The rearrangement uses TRBV7-6 and TRBJ2-5, with D tentatively TRBD2 (5 bases). Germline CDR1 SGHVS, CDR2 FNYEAQ. The CDR3 spans 14 residues. The ends were cut back, 5 bases at V and 5 bases at J, with 15 bases in the middle. CDR3 sequence (DNA): TGTGCCAGCAGCCCCGAAGAGGGTTGGGAGACCCAGTACTTC. This codes for CASSPEEGWETQYF.

The chain joins TRBV7-9 to TRBJ1-5; D is uncertain. Germline loops: CDR1 SEHNR, CDR2 FQNEAQ (reference sequence). This CDR3 spans 12 amino acids. The ends were cut back, 3 bases at V and 9 bases at J, with 9 bases in the middle. In DNA, the CDR3 is TGTGCCAGCAGCTTCATCTCTGGGCCCCAGCATTTT. Translation: CASSFISGPQHF.

As for this clone: This may be a read error, as it is one base from a much larger clone. The same CDR3 is also encoded by other DNA sequences in this sample. The genes are TRBV19 and TRBJ2-7; D is possibly TRBD1 (5 bases). V was cut by 4 bases and J by 2 bases, with 6 bases left in between. The CDR3 extends over 12 amino acids. Per germline, CDR1 LNHDA and CDR2 SQIVND (reference sequence). In DNA form, the CDR3 reads TGTGCCAGTAGTACGGACACCTACGAGCAGTACTTC. Translated, it gives CASSTDTYEQYF.

This clone was recorded a few times. This chain joins TRBV6-4 and TRBJ2-6; D remains unclear. This CDR3 spans 14 amino acids. V lost 2 bases to trimming and J lost 1 base, with 3 bases between them. Germline V gene lookup returns CDR1 MRHNA and CDR2 SNTAGT. The CDR3 sequence: CASSDGSGANVLTF. DNA for the CDR3: TGTGCCAGCAGTGACGGGTCTGGGGCCAACGTCCTGACTTTC.